Presented here are 30 T cell receptor beta chains from one specimen sequenced in a study of cytomegalovirus exposure and HLA in healthy donors. PCR employed 60 Vbeta and 13 Jbeta primers. TCRdb keeps only in-frame clones here, not all; method: immunoSEQ multiplex PCR. The table has around 150,000 clones, 85% seen once. The sample taken for sequencing was PBMCs. These receptors all stem from a man between 18 and 35 years old in good health and CMV-seropositive.

The chain carries TRBV25-1 and TRBJ1-1; tentative D call: TRBD1 (5 bases). Trimming left V 6 bases short and J 3 bases short, with 26 bases between. This CDR3 contains 18 residues. Germline V CDR1 and CDR2: MGHDK, SYGVNS. CDR3 coding DNA: TGTGCCAGCAGCAAAGGAGAACCAATGAAGATAGGGGACACTGAAGCTTTCTTT. Residues: CASSKGEPMKIGDTEAFF.

The rearrangement joins TRBV4-3 to TRBJ2-1; 7 bases line up with TRBD2. V was pared by 0 bases and J by 2 bases, with 7 bases of the junction left unmatched. The CDR3 has 17 amino acids. Germline V lookup: CDR1 LGHNA, CDR2 YSLEER. CDR3 in amino acids: CASSQDLASGPYNEQFF. The CDR3 coding sequence is TGCGCCAGCAGCCAAGATCTAGCTAGCGGTCCCTACAATGAGCAGTTCTTC.

This chain uses TRBV6-1 with TRBJ1-4, with D maybe TRBD1 (5 bases). Trimming removed 6 bases at V and 2 bases at J, with 10 bases between. The germline gives CDR1 MNHNS, CDR2 SASEGT. The CDR3 sequence is 14 residues long. In DNA, the CDR3 is TGTGCCAGCAGGGCAGGGCCCACTAATGAAAAACTGTTTTTT. This translates into CASRAGPTNEKLFF.

This chain connects TRBV6-1 to TRBJ2-7, with D tentatively TRBD1 (6 bases). This CDR3 is 12 amino acids long. Germline CDR1 reads MNHNS; CDR2 reads SASEGT. Trimming took 7 bases from V and 1 from J, leaving 8 bases between them. As DNA, the CDR3 is TGTGCCAGCAATAGGGGGTCCTACGAGCAGTACTTC. Translating gives CASNRGSYEQYF.

The rearrangement links TRBV9 to TRBJ1-4; TRBD1 is a possible D gene (5 bases). Germline V gene sequence: CDR1 SGDLS, CDR2 YYNGEE. V shed 3 bases and J shed 2 bases, with 8 bases lying between them. This CDR3 is built from 14 residues. Written as DNA, the CDR3 is TGTGCCAGCAGCGCAGGGTTCACTAATGAAAAACTGTTTTTT. Residues: CASSAGFTNEKLFF.

The gene calls are TRBV4-1 and TRBJ1-4, with 7 bases that match TRBD1. CDR1 and CDR2 from the germline V gene are MGHRA and YSYEKL. Trimming took 0 bases from V and 8 from J; bases not matched to a gene: 12. CDR3 length: 17 residues. The CDR3 bases are TGCGCCAGCAGCCAAGACGGGACAGAGGGGCTTAGCGAAAAACTGTTTTTT. Its translation is CASSQDGTEGLSEKLFF.

The chain uses TRBV6-1 and TRBJ1-4; D call uncertain. Trimming cost V 3 bases and J 5 bases, with 7 bases left between them. Germline CDR1 and CDR2: MNHNS and SASEGT. The CDR3 spans 13 residues. Written as DNA, the CDR3 is TGTGCCAGCAGTGATAGGAGGAATGAAAAACTGTTTTTT. It yields the protein CASSDRRNEKLFF.

This clone has only one observation. The gene calls are TRBV27 and TRBJ2-3; 7 positions agree with TRBD1. V was pared by 2 bases and J by 4 bases, with 6 bases of the junction left unmatched. In germline, CDR1 is MNHEY, CDR2 SMNVEV (reference sequence). CDR3 size: 15 residues. The CDR3 region is CASSLPQTGADTQYF. Here the CDR3 DNA reads TGTGCCAGCAGTTTACCTCAAACAGGGGCAGATACGCAGTATTTT.

The J gene is TRBJ2-7, the V gene TRBV30, with D unresolved. Germline CDR1 reads GTSNPN; CDR2 reads SVGIG (reference sequence). The length of the CDR3 is 11 residues. Trimming shortened V by 4 bases and J by 6 bases, and 10 bases separated the two germline ends. CDR3 residues: CAWTWLGEQYF. CDR3 bases: TGTGCCTGGACCTGGCTAGGCGAGCAGTACTTC.

V gene TRBV29-1 combines with J gene TRBJ1-2; 8 nucleotides line up with TRBD1. V lost 3 bases, J lost 8 bases, and 5 bases stayed unmatched. Germline V gene lookup returns CDR1 SQVTM and CDR2 ANQGSEA. This CDR3 region has 12 residues. CDR3 DNA sequence: TGCAGCGTTGACCCGACAGGGGAAGGCTACACCTTC. Translation gives CSVDPTGEGYTF.

The chain combines TRBV5-1 with TRBJ1-2, with a tentative D call TRBD1 (6 bases). The germline V and J ends were trimmed by 3 bases and 3 bases, with 9 bases remaining between them. The CDR3 has 13 amino acids. Germline CDR1 reads SGHRS; CDR2 reads YFSETQ. Here the CDR3 DNA reads TGCGCCAGCAGCTCCGCAGGGGACTATGGCTACACCTTC. Protein product: CASSSAGDYGYTF.

The V call is TRBV13, the J call TRBJ2-3; 12 bases fit TRBD2. Looked up from germline, CDR1 is PRHDT and CDR2 is FYEKMQ (reference sequence). The V and J ends lost 4 bases and 4 bases, in that order; junction bases with no gene match: 3. This CDR3 is built from 15 residues. In DNA, the CDR3 is TGTGCCAGCAGCTACACTAGCGGGGGGCCAGATACGCAGTATTTT. Translating it yields CASSYTSGGPDTQYF. Full variable domain (remainder filled in from reference TRBV13 and TRBJ2-3): AAGVIQSPRHLIKEKRETATLKCYPIPRHDTVYWYQQGPGQDPQFLISFYEKMQSDKGSIPDRFSAQQFSDYHSELNMSSLELGDSALYFCASSYTSGGPDTQYFGPGTRLTVL.

The chain recombines TRBV6-5 with TRBJ2-5; TRBD1 might be the D (7 bases). The CDR3 has 13 residues. Trimming removed 2 bases from V and 5 bases from J, with 9 bases in between. Germline V gene lookup returns CDR1 MNHEY and CDR2 SVGAGI. CDR3 sequence: CASSYAGQETQYF. CDR3 nucleotide sequence: TGTGCCAGCAGTTACGCGGGACAGGAGACCCAGTACTTC.

The table lists this clone with a count of one. The chain joins TRBV18 to TRBJ2-3; D remains ambiguous. Germline V gene data show CDR1 as KGHSH and CDR2 as LQKENI. The V end lost 8 bases, the J end lost 0 bases, and 12 bases lay between the germline ends. The length of the CDR3 is 14 residues. The CDR3 reads CASNSFVSTDTQYF. The CDR3, as DNA: TGTGCCAGCAATAGCTTTGTAAGCACAGATACGCAGTATTTT.

J is TRBJ1-5 and V is TRBV23-1, with D unclear. TRBV23-1 is noted as an ORF with a role that remains uncertain. V was pared by 2 bases and J by 4 bases, with 15 bases between. The CDR3 spans 16 residues. CDR3 loop: CASSQTPRGNNQPQHF. CDR3 coding DNA: TGCGCCAGCAGTCAAACCCCCCGAGGGAATAATCAGCCCCAGCATTTT.

The chain couples TRBV5-1 to TRBJ1-2; possibly TRBD1 for D (6 bases). The CDR3 sequence is 14 residues long. The germline V and J ends were trimmed by 0 bases and 2 bases, with 8 bases remaining between them. Looked up from germline, CDR1 is SGHRS and CDR2 is YFSETQ. The CDR3 region is CASSLGDTNYGYTF. CDR3 DNA: TGCGCCAGCAGCTTGGGGGACACGAACTATGGCTACACCTTC.

The genes are TRBV6-5 and TRBJ2-5, with D hard to call. Trimming cost V 2 bases and J 2 bases, with 6 bases left between them. Germline values: CDR1 MNHEY, CDR2 SVGAGI. The CDR3 is 13 amino acids. CDR3 bases: TGTGCCAGCAGTTACATGTCGCAAGAGACCCAGTACTTC. Its protein is CASSYMSQETQYF.

The chain employs TRBV18 and TRBJ2-3; no reliable D call. The CDR3 loop spans 13 amino acids. V lost 4 bases to trimming and J lost 6 bases, with 11 bases between them. The germline V gene has CDR1 KGHSH and CDR2 LQKENI. The chain's CDR3 is CASSLTTADTQYF. In DNA form, the CDR3 reads TGTGCCAGCTCACTGACAACCGCTGATACGCAGTATTTT.

The chain uses TRBV6-5 and TRBJ1-1; D unresolved. Trimming cost V 7 bases and J 5 bases, with 8 bases left between them. Germline CDR1 is MNHEY and CDR2 is SVGAGI. The CDR3 is 11 amino acids. CDR3 in DNA: TGTGCCAGCAAGGGCGGGACTGAAGCTTTCTTT. This sequence encodes CASKGGTEAFF.

The chain couples TRBV5-4 to TRBJ1-5; 10 bases are a match to TRBD1. The CDR3 is made up of 20 amino acids. Germline V gene lookup returns CDR1 SGHNT and CDR2 YYREEE (reference sequence). V shed 0 bases, J shed 1 base, and the junction held 13 bases outside the gene matches. The DNA for the CDR3 is TGTGCCAGCAGCTTGGCTGGGACAGGGGCCTGGGCTTGGAGCAATCAGCCCCAGCATTTT. Its translation is CASSLAGTGAWAWSNQPQHF.

The chain recombines TRBV7-9 with TRBJ2-1, with D perhaps matching TRBD1 (5 bases). V was trimmed by 3 bases and J by 7 bases, leaving 22 bases between them. This CDR3 is built from 17 residues. CDR1 is SEHNR and CDR2 is FQNEAQ in the germline V gene (reference sequence). The CDR3 here is CASSFRKLTDLVNEQFF. CDR3 DNA: TGTGCCAGCAGCTTTAGGAAGTTGACAGATTTGGTGAATGAGCAGTTCTTC.

The chain recombines TRBV25-1 with TRBJ1-1; TRBD1 matches 9 bases. V lost 1 base and J lost 7; bases outside the gene matches: 10. The CDR3 totals 16 residues. The V gene's germline CDR1 is MGHDK and CDR2 SYGVNS. The CDR3: CASSEWGQGASIEAFF. CDR3 nucleotides: TGTGCCAGCAGTGAATGGGGACAGGGAGCAAGTATTGAAGCTTTCTTT. The full variable domain, completed using reference TRBV25-1 and TRBJ1-1, is EADIYQTPRYLVIGTGKKITLECSQTMGHDKMYWYQQDPGMELHLIHYSYGVNSTEKGDLSSESTVSRIRTEHFPLTLESARPSHTSQYLCASSEWGQGASIEAFFGQGTRLTVV.

The chain has TRBV2 and TRBJ2-1; 7 bases align to TRBD2. The germline V gene encodes CDR1 SNHLY and CDR2 FYNNEI. The J segment lost 4 bases and the V segment lost 8 bases, leaving 8 bases of the junction unmatched. This CDR3 region has 14 residues. CDR3 region: CASGGTTIYNEQFF. The CDR3 nucleotides are TGTGCCAGCGGCGGGACTACGATTTACAATGAGCAGTTCTTC.

The gene calls are TRBV5-1 and TRBJ2-1, with TRBD2 as a possible D gene (5 bases). CDR3 length equals 11 residues. Germline CDR1 is SGHRS and CDR2 is YFSETQ. Trimming removed 0 bases from V and 10 bases from J, with 5 bases in between. The CDR3: CASSLGREQFF. The CDR3 DNA follows: TGCGCCAGCAGCTTGGGGAGGGAGCAGTTCTTC.

The chain is built from TRBV5-1 and TRBJ2-7, with 8 bases matching TRBD1. Unmatched junction bases numbered 7, after V lost 4 bases and J lost 4 bases. CDR1 SGHRS and CDR2 YFSETQ come from the germline V gene. The CDR3 is made up of 14 amino acids. CDR3 sequence: CASSGTGGGYEQYF. The CDR3 nucleotides read TGCGCCAGCAGCGGAACAGGGGGTGGATACGAGCAGTACTTC.

The chain recombines TRBV6-1 with TRBJ1-5; D uncertain. This CDR3 has 13 residues. Germline V gene sequence: CDR1 MNHNS, CDR2 SASEGT. Trimming took 6 bases from V and 0 from J, leaving 6 bases between them. The CDR3 DNA follows: TGTGCCAGCAGAGACAATAGCAATCAGCCCCAGCATTTT. The encoded protein is CASRDNSNQPQHF.

The sample holds one count of this clone. The junction departs from the called germline gene at one end, perhaps through a read error. The chain uses TRBV7-9 and TRBJ2-7, with D unresolved. This CDR3 region has 12 residues. Looked up from germline, CDR1 is SEHNR and CDR2 is FQNEAQ (reference sequence). The CDR3 reads CSSRSETYEQYF. The CDR3 nucleotides are TGTTCCAGCAGAAGCGAAACCTACGAGCAGTACTTC.

This chain joins TRBV10-3 and TRBJ2-3, with D possibly TRBD2 on 6 matching bases. Trimming cost V 11 bases and J 2 bases, with 17 bases left between them. The length of the CDR3 is 14 residues. Germline V gene data show CDR1 as ENHRY and CDR2 as SYGVKD. The CDR3 reads CAPGRPRATDTQYF. The CDR3 region has the DNA TGTGCCCCGGGGAGGCCTAGGGCCACAGATACGCAGTATTTT.

The chain has TRBV2 and TRBJ1-5; D remains unclear. This CDR3 region has 14 residues. The V gene's germline CDR1 is SNHLY and CDR2 FYNNEI. V lost 2 bases to trimming and J lost 4 bases, with 9 bases between them. CDR3 in DNA: TGTGCCAGCAGTGAAATTCCGGGAAATCAGCCCCAGCATTTT. Amino acid sequence: CASSEIPGNQPQHF.

This clone has just one count. The V call is TRBV9, the J call TRBJ1-2, with 10 bases that match TRBD1. Germline V gene lookup returns CDR1 SGDLS and CDR2 YYNGEE. Unmatched junction bases numbered 9, after V lost 0 bases and J lost 4 bases. The CDR3 contains 17 residues. As DNA, the CDR3 is TGTGCCAGCAGCGTAGTAGACAGGGGGCTTTCAGGCTATGGCTACACCTTC. The encoded protein is CASSVVDRGLSGYGYTF.